One sample yielded the 19 T cell receptor beta chains listed below, sequenced in a study of blood T cell repertoires in COVID-19. Here immunoSEQ multiplex PCR was the method, and the copy in TCRdb shows in-frame clones only, minus some. This sample has some 200,000 clones, with 80% found just once. Sequencing used peripheral blood. These TCRs come from a woman aged 70-85 years with acute or convalescent COVID-19.

This sequence joins TRBV24-1 and TRBJ2-3, with TRBD1 as a possible D gene (6 bases). CDR1 and CDR2 (germline): KGHDR, SFDVKD. The CDR3 sequence is 15 residues long. V lost 5 bases, J lost 2 bases, and 13 bases lay in between. This CDR3 reads CATSAGQTFTDTQYF. For the CDR3, the DNA is TGTGCCACCAGTGCCGGACAGACCTTCACAGATACGCAGTATTTT.

This chain joins TRBV19 and TRBJ1-5; 8 positions match TRBD1. The CDR3 loop spans 15 amino acids. Germline V lookup: CDR1 LNHDA, CDR2 SQIVND (reference sequence). Losses at the gene ends were 6 bases for V and 3 bases for J; bases not matched to a gene: 7. DNA for the CDR3: TGTGCCAGTAGGGTGACAGGGGTCAACAATCAGCCCCAGCATTTT. The encoded protein is CASRVTGVNNQPQHF.

The chain is built from TRBV11-3 and TRBJ2-3; no clear D gene. The CDR3 runs to 14 residues. Trimming stripped 3 bases from V and 1 base from J, with 8 bases between. Germline CDR1 and CDR2: SGHNT and YENEEA. This chain's CDR3 is CASSFQGGTDTQYF. CDR3 in DNA: TGTGCCAGCAGCTTCCAAGGAGGCACAGATACGCAGTATTTT. Together with reference TRBV11-3 and TRBJ2-3, the CDR3 gives the full variable domain: EAGVVQSPRYKIIEKKQPVAFWCNPISGHNTLYWYLQNLGQGPELLIRYENEEAVDDSQLPKDRFSAERLKGVDSTLKIQPAELGDSAVYLCASSFQGGTDTQYFGPGTRLTVL.

The chain links TRBV6-6 to TRBJ2-3; tentative D call: TRBD2 (6 bases). Germline CDR1 and CDR2: MNHNY and SVGAGI (reference sequence). The ends were cut back, 5 bases at V and 1 base at J, with 16 bases in the middle. The length of the CDR3 is 16 residues. The CDR3 sequence is CASSRGTGSGTDTQYF. CDR3 coding DNA: TGTGCCAGCAGTCGCGGGACTGGCTCTGGCACAGATACGCAGTATTTT.

The rearrangement joins TRBV6-1 to TRBJ1-3, with D unresolved. This CDR3 comprises 14 residues. Germline CDR1 is MNHNS and CDR2 is SASEGT. Trimming took off 2 bases at V and 5 bases at J, with 10 bases between the two ends. Written as DNA, the CDR3 is TGTGCCAGCAGTGAAACCGAGGGTCGAAACACCATATATTTT. Translation gives CASSETEGRNTIYF.

The chain links TRBV5-1 to TRBJ1-2; D may be TRBD1 (6 bases). The V and J ends lost 3 bases and 6 bases respectively, with 9 bases between them. Looked up from germline, CDR1 is SGHRS and CDR2 is YFSETQ. This CDR3 has 12 residues. CDR3 loop: CASSSQGNGYTF. As DNA, the CDR3 is TGCGCCAGCAGCTCTCAGGGGAATGGCTACACCTTC.

The chain carries TRBV5-1 and TRBJ2-3, with 11 bases fitting TRBD2. Germline V gene data show CDR1 as SGHRS and CDR2 as YFSETQ. This CDR3 is built from 15 residues. The V gene end was trimmed by 7 bases and the J gene end by 5 bases; junction bases not matched to a gene: 9. The CDR3 is CASFSGGADIDTQYF. As DNA, the CDR3 is TGCGCCAGCTTTAGCGGGGGGGCCGATATAGATACGCAGTATTTT.

V usage is TRBV7-2 and J usage is TRBJ2-3, with D unclear. Germline V gene data show CDR1 as SGHTA and CDR2 as FQGNSA. V lost 3 bases to trimming and J lost 0 bases, with 13 bases between them. The CDR3 spans 16 residues. The CDR3 region has the DNA TGTGCCAGCAGCTTCCGCCCGCAGTCTAGCACAGATACGCAGTATTTT. It encodes CASSFRPQSSTDTQYF. The full variable domain, with the rest looked up from reference TRBV7-2 and TRBJ2-3, is GAGVSQSPSNKVTEKGKDVELRCDPISGHTALYWYRQSLGQGLEFLIYFQGNSAPDKSGLPSDRFSAERTGGSVSTLTIQRTQQEDSAVYLCASSFRPQSSTDTQYFGPGTRLTVL.

This chain joins TRBV14 and TRBJ2-3; weak D call: TRBD2 (6 bases). CDR1 and CDR2 (germline): SGHDN, FVKESK. The CDR3 has 14 residues. The ends were cut back, 0 bases at V and 8 bases at J, with 12 bases in the middle. The CDR3, as DNA: TGTGCCAGCAGCCAAGATCCGCGGGGAGGTACGCAGTATTTT. Translation: CASSQDPRGGTQYF.

V usage is TRBV5-1 and J usage is TRBJ2-1; TRBD1 is a possible D gene (6 bases). The germline V and J ends were trimmed by 3 bases and 4 bases, with 11 bases remaining between them. The CDR3 consists of 14 residues. From germline, CDR1 is SGHRS and CDR2 YFSETQ. CDR3 in DNA: TGCGCCAGCAGCTACGGGACACTGTACAATGAGCAGTTCTTC. It encodes CASSYGTLYNEQFF.

The rearrangement joins TRBV30 to TRBJ1-5; D is undetermined. Trimming took 1 base from V and 6 from J, leaving 10 bases between them. CDR1 and CDR2 (germline): GTSNPN, SVGIG (reference sequence). The CDR3 length is 13 residues. The CDR3 nucleotides are TGTGCCTGGAGTGGTGGGCAGAGTCAGCCCCAGCATTTT. Its protein product is CAWSGGQSQPQHF. The whole variable domain, remainder taken from reference TRBV30 and TRBJ1-5, is SQTIHQWPATLVQPVGSPLSLECTVEGTSNPNLYWYRQAAGRGLQLLFYSVGIGQISSEVPQNLSASRPQDRQFILSSKKLLLSDSGFYLCAWSGGQSQPQHFGDGTRLSIL.

Only a few counts were recorded for this clone. V gene TRBV7-3 combines with J gene TRBJ2-1, with 8 bases identical to TRBD1. Unmatched junction bases numbered 7, after V lost 4 bases and J lost 2 bases. The germline V gene encodes CDR1 SGHTA and CDR2 FQGTGA. The CDR3 covers 16 residues. The CDR3 protein is CASSYQGAGTYNEQFF. The CDR3 DNA reads as TGTGCCAGCAGCTATCAGGGGGCAGGGACCTACAATGAGCAGTTCTTC.

The genes are TRBV2 and TRBJ2-7, with 9 bases fitting TRBD1. The V gene's germline CDR1 is SNHLY and CDR2 FYNNEI. With V trimmed by 4 bases and J by 3 bases, 13 bases remained unmatched. This CDR3 has 17 residues. Here the CDR3 reads CASSAGQGRRKYYEQYF. DNA of the CDR3: TGTGCCAGCAGTGCGGGACAGGGCCGGAGGAAATACTACGAGCAGTACTTC.

The rearrangement joins TRBV5-1 to TRBJ2-6, with TRBD1 as a possible D gene (6 bases). The germline gives CDR1 SGHRS, CDR2 YFSETQ. Trimming stripped 2 bases from V and 0 bases from J, with 12 bases between. There are 17 residues in the CDR3. In DNA form, the CDR3 reads TGCGCCAGCAGCTTAGGGCAGGGGTTCTCTGGGGCCAACGTCCTGACTTTC. This gives the protein CASSLGQGFSGANVLTF.

The chain links TRBV24-1 to TRBJ1-2; D unclear. Germline-derived CDR1 and CDR2 are KGHDR and SFDVKD. This CDR3 has 14 amino acids. V gave up 0 bases and J gave up 7 bases, with 11 bases separating them. CDR3: CATSDLQLFGGYTF. CDR3 bases: TGTGCCACCAGTGATTTGCAGTTGTTTGGTGGCTACACCTTC.

This clone turned up a few times. The genes are TRBV3-1 (or the pseudogene TRBV3-2) and TRBJ1-2, with 7 bases identical to TRBD1. Germline trimming cut 2 bases from V and 8 bases from J; bases unmatched to any gene: 5. The CDR3 runs to 13 residues. From germline, CDR1 is LGHDT and CDR2 YNNKEL (reference sequence). CDR3 sequence (DNA): TGTGCCAGCAGCCAACAGGGGGGTGGCGGCTACACCTTC. Translation: CASSQQGGGGYTF.

This clone was recorded a few times. The chain couples TRBV20-1 to TRBJ1-5; 7 bases agree with TRBD1. The CDR3 runs to 14 residues. Per the germline V gene, CDR1 is DFQATT and CDR2 is SNEGSKA (reference sequence). Trimming at V came to 3 bases and at J to 2 bases, leaving 4 bases not matched to a gene. The CDR3 here is CSASNRGGNQPQHF. Here the CDR3 DNA reads TGCAGTGCTAGTAACAGGGGAGGCAATCAGCCCCAGCATTTT.

The chain has TRBV6-6 and TRBJ1-1; D is possibly TRBD1 (6 bases). Looked up from germline, CDR1 is MNHNY and CDR2 is SVGAGI (reference sequence). The ends were cut back, 2 bases at V and 10 bases at J, with 23 bases in the middle. The length of the CDR3 is 16 residues. Written as DNA, the CDR3 is TGTGCCAGCAGTTACCCAGGGACAACCCGAGGCGGAGGAGCTTTCTTT. Protein: CASSYPGTTRGGGAFF.

The chain joins TRBV7-9 to TRBJ2-5; TRBD1 matches at 7 bases. The CDR3 has 15 residues. Germline loops: CDR1 SEHNR, CDR2 FQNEAQ (reference sequence). J was trimmed by 2 bases and V by 2 bases; bases with no gene match: 5. In DNA form, the CDR3 reads TGTGCCAGCAGCTTATATGGGACAGCGCAAGAGACCCAGTACTTC. This sequence encodes CASSLYGTAQETQYF.